These T cell receptor beta chains were read from a single sample in a study of blood T cell repertoires in COVID-19. The repertoire was sequenced with immunoSEQ multiplex PCR; TCRdb's copy has only in-frame clones and lacks some. The data hold about 240,000 clones, with roughly 80% observed a single time. Sequencing was done on a sample of peripheral blood. These receptors originate from a woman aged 18-29 years with acute or convalescent COVID-19. Each CDR3 is given with its conserved first and last residue. D genes are given only for firm matches. Clone sizes are given selectively: once, few, many, or a class where the clone is expanded.

j_call cdr3_length clone_size v_call d_call cdr3_aa cdr3_nt
TRBJ2-4 19 - TRBV5-1 TRBD2 CASSQGLAGEVGSKNIQYF TGCGCCAGCAGCCAGGGACTAGCGGGAGAGGTTGGTAGCAAAAACATTCAGTACTTC
TRBJ2-7 15 - TRBV18 - CASSPPQRVTYEQYF TGTGCCAGCTCACCACCTCAAAGAGTTACCTACGAGCAGTACTTC
TRBJ1-2 11 - TRBV28 - CASNQGYGYTF TGTGCCAGCAATCAGGGCTATGGCTACACCTTC
TRBJ2-2 17 - TRBV5-4 TRBD1 CASSSEVGTANTGELFF TGTGCCAGCAGCAGTGAGGTGGGGACAGCGAACACCGGGGAGCTGTTTTTT
TRBJ2-5 16 many TRBV18 TRBD1 CASSLFRDREGETQYF TGTGCCAGCTCACTTTTCCGGGACAGGGAAGGCGAGACCCAGTACTTC
TRBJ1-2 15 once TRBV11-2 TRBD1 CASSLDRGQSYGYTF TGTGCCAGCAGCTTAGACAGGGGGCAGAGCTATGGCTACACCTTC
TRBJ1-1 13 - TRBV7-2 - CASSPWTGTEAFF TGTGCCAGCAGCCCATGGACTGGCACTGAAGCTTTCTTT
TRBJ2-7 17 - TRBV27 TRBD2 CASSPPSGRAPSYEQYF TGTGCCAGCAGTCCCCCTAGCGGGAGGGCCCCGAGCTACGAGCAGTACTTC
TRBJ2-5 17 once TRBV7-2 TRBD2 CASSLGFWREARETQYF TGTGCCAGCAGCTTAGGTTTTTGGCGGGAGGCTCGGGAGACCCAGTACTTC
TRBJ2-1 16 - TRBV4-2 TRBD2 CASSQGLAVSYNEQFF TGTGCCAGCAGCCAAGGACTAGCGGTCTCCTACAATGAGCAGTTCTTC
TRBJ1-1 15 - TRBV9 - CASSVAPGVGAEAFF TGTGCCAGCAGCGTAGCCCCAGGGGTAGGAGCTGAAGCTTTCTTT
TRBJ1-2 16 - TRBV7-2 - CASSPPGQRGNYGYTF TGTGCCAGCAGCCCTCCGGGACAAAGGGGAAACTATGGCTACACCTTC
TRBJ1-3 18 - TRBV18 - CASSPRLLTGGSGNTIYF TGTGCCAGCTCACCACGGCTCCTGACGGGGGGATCTGGAAACACCATATATTTT
TRBJ1-5 14 - TRBV6-5 TRBD1 CASKRDSNNQPQHF TGTGCCAGCAAAAGGGACAGTAATAATCAGCCCCAGCATTTT
TRBJ2-7 16 few TRBV6-2/TRBV6-3 - CASSLDAASRAYEQYF TGTGCCAGCAGTTTGGATGCGGCTAGCCGAGCCTACGAGCAGTACTTC
TRBJ2-7 14 once TRBV4-1 - CASSQGAEAYEQYF TGCGCCAGCAGCCAAGGGGCAGAAGCCTACGAGCAGTACTTC
TRBJ1-1 12 - TRBV7-9 - CASSLEQREAFF TGTGCCAGCAGCTTAGAGCAGAGGGAAGCTTTCTTT
TRBJ2-7 15 - TRBV7-8 TRBD2 CASSSRGLAAVGQYF TGTGCCAGCAGCTCCAGGGGACTAGCGGCAGTGGGGCAGTACTTC
TRBJ1-2 13 - TRBV29-1 - CSVASGTDYGYTF TGCAGCGTGGCTTCCGGGACTGACTATGGCTACACCTTC
TRBJ2-7 15 - TRBV2 TRBD1 CASIGLRQGSYEQYF TGTGCCAGCATAGGACTTCGACAGGGAAGCTACGAGCAGTACTTC
TRBJ2-7 16 - TRBV29-1 TRBD2 CSVETVGLAGPYEQYF TGCAGCGTAGAGACCGTTGGACTAGCCGGGCCCTACGAGCAGTACTTC
TRBJ2-1 16 - TRBV7-9 - CASSLEVLEGLHEQFF TGTGCCAGCAGCTTAGAGGTTTTAGAGGGCTTGCATGAGCAGTTCTTC
TRBJ1-1 15 - TRBV3-1/TRBV3-2 TRBD1 CASRPRTGKNTEAFF TGTGCCAGCAGACCACGGACAGGGAAGAACACTGAAGCTTTCTTT
TRBJ2-3 13 - TRBV12-3/TRBV12-4 TRBD2 CASSLGTSGTQYF TGTGCCAGCAGTTTAGGGACTAGCGGCACGCAGTATTTT
TRBJ2-3 15 - TRBV7-2 - CASSLAGQGADTQYF TGTGCCAGCAGCTTAGCGGGCCAAGGGGCAGATACGCAGTATTTT
TRBJ2-5 15 - TRBV15 TRBD1 CATIPGQGLQETQYF TGTGCCACCATCCCGGGACAGGGACTCCAAGAGACCCAGTACTTC
TRBJ2-5 12 few TRBV2 - CARRRRGETQYF TGTGCCAGGCGTCGCCGGGGGGAGACCCAGTACTTC
TRBJ2-7 14 few TRBV4-3 - CASSQELGGYEQYF TGCGCCAGCAGCCAAGAATTAGGGGGTTACGAGCAGTACTTC
TRBJ2-5 16 - TRBV6-2/TRBV6-3 TRBD2 CASSYSRRDYIETQYF TGTGCCAGCAGTTACTCGAGAAGGGACTACATCGAGACCCAGTACTTC
TRBJ2-3 18 - TRBV23-1 - CASSQSVLRAPDTDTQYF TGCGCCAGCAGTCAATCGGTCCTTCGAGCCCCTGACACAGATACGCAGTATTTT
TRBJ2-7 14 - TRBV24-1 TRBD1 CATSDFKTGSEQYF TGTGCCACCAGTGATTTTAAGACAGGGAGCGAGCAGTACTTC
TRBJ2-3 14 - TRBV7-6 - CASSLGLSTDTQYF TGTGCCAGCAGCTTAGGGCTGAGCACAGATACGCAGTATTTT
TRBJ1-2 14 - TRBV7-6 TRBD1 CASSFGTGEDGYTF TGTGCCAGCAGCTTTGGGACAGGGGAGGATGGCTACACCTTC
TRBJ1-3 14 - TRBV28 TRBD1 CASIKGQGRNTIYF TGTGCCAGCATAAAGGGACAGGGGCGAAACACCATATATTTT
TRBJ1-2 14 - TRBV27 - CASSLSPRQYGYTF TGTGCCAGCAGTTTATCTCCCCGACAGTATGGCTACACCTTC
TRBJ1-5 12 - TRBV24-1 - CATSDGGQPQHF TGTGCCACCAGCGATGGTGGCCAGCCCCAGCATTTT
TRBJ1-2 14 - TRBV19 TRBD1 CASSTDRGYGGYTF TGTGCCAGTAGTACGGACAGGGGGTACGGTGGCTACACCTTC
TRBJ1-2 15 - TRBV29-1 TRBD1 CSVEDLQGAIHGYTF TGCAGCGTTGAAGATCTTCAGGGGGCTATTCATGGCTACACCTTC
TRBJ2-5 17 - TRBV6-1 - CASSEWGDGGEGETQYF TGTGCCAGCAGTGAATGGGGCGATGGTGGGGAAGGGGAGACCCAGTACTTC
TRBJ1-2 17 - TRBV27 TRBD1 CASSPGTGRAPFYGYTF TGTGCCAGCAGTCCCGGGACAGGCCGGGCCCCCTTCTATGGCTACACCTTC
TRBJ1-5 14 - TRBV7-6 - CASSPPGSNQPQHF TGTGCCAGCAGCCCCCCGGGGAGCAATCAGCCCCAGCATTTT
TRBJ2-7 16 - TRBV6-6 TRBD2 CASSSSGTSGPYEQYF TGTGCCAGCAGTTCGTCCGGGACTAGCGGGCCCTACGAGCAGTACTTC
TRBJ2-7 11 - TRBV30 - CAWSQGYEQYF TGTGCCTGGAGCCAGGGCTACGAGCAGTACTTC
TRBJ1-2 15 few TRBV23-1 TRBD1 CASSHHRTGDYGYTF TGCGCCAGCAGTCACCACCGGACAGGGGACTATGGCTACACCTTC
TRBJ1-2 14 few TRBV7-9 TRBD1 CASSSMDRDGGYTF TGTGCCAGCAGCTCGATGGACAGGGACGGCGGCTACACCTTC
TRBJ1-2 15 - TRBV30 TRBD1 CAWSPLTGKAYGYTF TGTGCCTGGAGTCCTTTGACAGGGAAGGCCTATGGCTACACCTTC
TRBJ2-2 19 - TRBV7-6 TRBD1 CASSLIRQGAWKGTGELFF TGTGCCAGCAGCCTAATCCGACAGGGGGCTTGGAAAGGCACCGGGGAGCTGTTTTTT
TRBJ2-7 16 once TRBV4-3 TRBD2 CASSQDWTSGRYEQYF TGCGCCAGCAGCCAAGATTGGACTAGCGGGAGGTACGAGCAGTACTTC
TRBJ1-2 16 - TRBV2 - CASSQQGHLQGYGYTF TGTGCCAGCAGCCAACAAGGACACCTGCAAGGCTATGGCTACACCTTC
TRBJ1-2 12 once TRBV19 - CASGRTNYGYTF TGTGCCAGTGGGAGGACTAACTATGGCTACACCTTC
TRBJ2-1 11 - TRBV30 - CAWSTLGGPFF TGTGCCTGGAGTACCTTAGGAGGGCCGTTCTTC
TRBJ1-5 15 once TRBV18 - CASSPSSGSNQPQHF TGTGCCAGCTCCCCATCGTCAGGAAGCAATCAGCCCCAGCATTTT
TRBJ2-7 16 - TRBV5-1 TRBD2 CASSWGLAGGHHEQYF TGCGCCAGCAGCTGGGGACTAGCGGGAGGACACCACGAGCAGTACTTC
TRBJ1-1 15 once TRBV28 - CASSLATITGTQAFF TGTGCCAGCAGTTTGGCCACAATTACCGGGACTCAAGCTTTCTTT
TRBJ1-4 16 - TRBV5-1 - CASSLGPGLGDEKLFF TGCGCCAGCAGCTTGGGACCGGGACTCGGGGATGAAAAACTGTTTTTT